The entry below describes one T cell receptor (beta chain). The record originates from a study of blood T cell repertoires in COVID-19. Across the whole study: COVID-19 samples, acute and convalescent, were from the United States, Italy and Spain.

The germline V gene has CDR1 MNHEY and CDR2 SMNVEV (reference sequence). This CDR3 comprises 14 residues. The germline V and J ends were trimmed by 6 bases and 7 bases, with 17 bases remaining between them. Produced via immunoSEQ multiplex PCR; TCRdb's table is partial and in-frame only. Of 60,000 to 80,000 clones detected, approximately 90% appear once; the ten largest clones hold around 0.6%. This TCR was recovered from a man aged 60-69 years with acute or convalescent COVID-19. The specimen was peripheral blood. The genes are TRBV27 and TRBJ2-3; D is uncertain. CDR3 bases: TGTGCCAGCAGCTTGGTTAGCCCGCGAAATACGCAGTATTTT. Translated: CASSLVSPRNTQYF.